The next 17 T cell receptor beta chains were all read from a single sample in a study of blood T cell repertoires in COVID-19. Method: immunoSEQ multiplex PCR; TCRdb's copy keeps in-frame clones and lacks some. The sample shows roughly 27,000 clones, 80% of them seen only once. The sample was peripheral blood. These receptors all come from a woman in her seventies with acute or convalescent COVID-19.

This clone came up a few times. The chain uses TRBV5-6 and TRBJ2-7; TRBD1 matches 9 bases. CDR3 length equals 15 residues. The trim removed 4 bases at V and 1 base at J, leaving 6 bases unmatched. Germline assignment: CDR1 SGHDT and CDR2 YYEEEE. In DNA, the CDR3 is TGTGCCAGCAGCCCCACAGGGGGCAATTCCTACGAGCAGTACTTC. This gives the protein CASSPTGGNSYEQYF.

The rearrangement uses TRBV7-9 and TRBJ2-4; D is perhaps TRBD2 (6 bases). V lost 5 bases to trimming and J lost 9 bases, with 23 bases between them. The CDR3 extends over 16 amino acids. Germline V gives CDR1 SEHNR, CDR2 FQNEAQ (reference sequence). CDR3 residues: CASSPRVSDAGGIQYF. Written as DNA, the CDR3 is TGTGCCAGCAGCCCCAGGGTCAGCGACGCCGGGGGCATTCAGTACTTC.

This sequence joins TRBV28 and TRBJ1-6; the D is unclear. The CDR3 consists of 15 residues. Germline V CDR1 and CDR2: MDHEN, SYDVKM. Trimming cost V 4 bases and J 5 bases, with 12 bases left between them. DNA of the CDR3: TGTGCCAGCAGTTCCCCCTGGGGAGATAATTCACCCCTCCACTTT. It is translated as CASSSPWGDNSPLHF. The variable domain in full, with the rest retrieved from reference TRBV28 and TRBJ1-6, is DVKVTQSSRYLVKRTGEKVFLECVQDMDHENMFWYRQDPGLGLRLIYFSYDVKMKEKGDIPEGYSVSREKKERFSLILESASTNQTSMYLCASSSPWGDNSPLHFGNGTRLTVT.

The V gene is TRBV24-1, the J gene TRBJ2-7; TRBD1 agrees at 10 bases. This CDR3 is 16 amino acids long. Trimming cost V 3 bases and J 6 bases; bases outside gene matches: 10. Germline CDR1 reads KGHDR; CDR2 reads SFDVKD. CDR3 sequence: CATSDTTGQGRSEQYF. The DNA for the CDR3 is TGTGCCACCAGTGATACAACGGGACAGGGGAGGAGCGAGCAGTACTTC.

The J gene is TRBJ1-2, the V gene TRBV15; 11 bases map to TRBD1. This CDR3 has 18 residues. Trimming cost V 3 bases and J 3 bases; bases outside gene matches: 12. Germline V lookup: CDR1 LNHNV, CDR2 YYDKDF (reference sequence). The CDR3 sequence is CATSRGTGGRLGDYGYTF. The CDR3 DNA is TGTGCCACCAGCAGGGGGACAGGGGGACGGCTGGGGGACTATGGCTACACCTTC.

This clone was counted a single time. The V gene is TRBV6-6, the J gene TRBJ2-1; unclear D gene. CDR1 MNHNY and CDR2 SVGAGI come from the germline V gene (reference sequence). This CDR3 region has 16 residues. V dropped 6 bases and J dropped 0 bases, with 15 bases sitting between them. CDR3 sequence (DNA): TGTGCCAGCAGCCCCCAGCGACCCCCCTCCTACAATGAGCAGTTCTTC. As protein: CASSPQRPPSYNEQFF.

The chain uses TRBV10-1 and TRBJ2-7, with D possibly TRBD1 on 6 matching bases. The CDR3 is 12 residues long. Germline V gene lookup returns CDR1 WNHNN and CDR2 SYGVQD (reference sequence). V lost 5 bases and J lost 6, with 11 bases in between. CDR3: CASSPDRLEQYF. The CDR3 DNA sequence: TGCGCCAGCAGTCCGGACAGACTCGAGCAGTACTTC.

This clone was counted only a few times. The gene calls are TRBV5-6 and TRBJ1-1; no clear D. The germline CDR1 and CDR2 sequences are SGHDT and YYEEEE. V lost 3 bases and J 1 base, leaving 7 bases between the germline ends. The CDR3 covers 13 residues. The CDR3 here is CASSSYSNTEAFF. CDR3 sequence (DNA): TGTGCCAGCAGCTCCTACTCGAACACTGAAGCTTTCTTT.

The genes are TRBV5-1 and TRBJ2-1; 10 bases match TRBD2. Germline V lookup: CDR1 SGHRS, CDR2 YFSETQ. The CDR3 consists of 15 residues. Trimming cost V 0 bases and J 6 bases; bases outside gene matches: 3. DNA of the CDR3: TGCGCCAGCAGCTTGGAGGGACTAGCGATCAATGAGCAGTTCTTC. Residues: CASSLEGLAINEQFF.

This clone has a handful of counts. The CDR3 is CASSKALCTDTQYF. In DNA form, the CDR3 reads TGTGCCAGCAGCAAAGCTCTTTGCACAGATACGCAGTATTTT. This chain connects TRBV21-1 to TRBJ2-3; the D call in the table, TRBD2, was not verified against the DNA. TRBV21-1 is recorded as a pseudogene. The CDR3 has 14 amino acids.

The gene calls are TRBV27 and TRBJ2-1, with 7 bases matching TRBD2. V dropped 6 bases and J dropped 8; count of bases not matched to a gene: 10. The CDR3 is 14 amino acids. Germline V gene sequence: CDR1 MNHEY, CDR2 SMNVEV (reference sequence). DNA for the CDR3: TGTGCCAGCAGGGGCGTGGGGGAGGGATATGAGCAGTTCTTC. Translated: CASRGVGEGYEQFF.

The count of this clone is one. This chain links TRBV2 with TRBJ2-2, with 8 nucleotides matching TRBD1. The germline V gene encodes CDR1 SNHLY and CDR2 FYNNEI. The CDR3 is 16 amino acids. V shed 6 bases, J shed 3 bases, and the junction held 9 bases outside the gene matches. The chain's CDR3 is CASRDRGQRDTGELFF. The CDR3 DNA reads TGTGCCAGCAGAGACAGGGGCCAACGGGACACCGGGGAGCTGTTTTTT.

The chain recombines TRBV19 with TRBJ2-2; 13 positions agree with TRBD2. The CDR3 runs to 16 residues. Germline V CDR1 and CDR2: LNHDA, SQIVND (reference sequence). Trimming at V came to 10 bases and at J to 6 bases, leaving 11 bases not matched to a gene. The CDR3 here is CATLLTSGRLAGELFF. The CDR3 region has the DNA TGTGCCACCCTCCTGACTAGCGGGAGGCTGGCCGGGGAGCTGTTTTTT.

J is TRBJ2-3 and V is TRBV5-1; 10 nucleotides align to TRBD1. CDR3 length: 18 amino acids. Germline V CDR1 and CDR2: SGHRS, YFSETQ. V lost 2 bases to trimming and J lost 1 base; unmatched junction nucleotides: 10. CDR3 DNA: TGCGCCAGCAGCTTCAACCGTCCCGACAGGGGGCGCACAGATACGCAGTATTTT. Translated: CASSFNRPDRGRTDTQYF.

The chain carries TRBV5-1 and TRBJ1-1, with D possibly being TRBD1 (6 bases). Germline V gives CDR1 SGHRS, CDR2 YFSETQ. With 0 bases removed from V and 0 bases from J, the gap between germline ends came to 12 bases. The CDR3 sequence is 16 residues long. The CDR3 sequence: CASSLVIRGMNTEAFF. As DNA, the CDR3 is TGCGCCAGCAGCTTGGTGATCAGGGGTATGAACACTGAAGCTTTCTTT.

This clone has more than one count but fewer than ten. This chain connects TRBV7-9 to TRBJ2-5; TRBD2 might be the D (6 bases). The germline V and J ends were trimmed by 1 base and 3 bases, with 12 bases remaining between them. This CDR3 region has 15 residues. The germline CDR1 and CDR2 sequences are SEHNR and FQNEAQ (reference sequence). The CDR3 reads CASSLDVGGEETQYF. For the CDR3, the DNA is TGTGCCAGCAGCTTAGACGTCGGGGGAGAAGAGACCCAGTACTTC.

The chain combines TRBV9 with TRBJ2-1; tentative D call: TRBD1 (5 bases). Germline lookup yields CDR1 SGDLS and CDR2 YYNGEE. Between the trimmed V and J ends, which lost 0 bases and 9 bases, there was a span of 19 bases. The CDR3 has 16 residues. Here the CDR3 reads CASSVEVGHRVSEQFF. CDR3 DNA: TGTGCCAGCAGCGTAGAGGTAGGACACCGGGTGTCTGAGCAGTTCTTC.